The table lists the clone carrying this T cell receptor (beta chain) with a count of one. Its specificity is unknown. The data belong to a study of OX40 agonist ivuxolimab in advanced cancers. Background on the study: Three patients responded partially, comprising one with hepatocellular carcinoma and two with cutaneous melanoma.

Libraries were prepared by immunoSEQ multiplex PCR; TCRdb keeps only in-frame clonotypes and omits some of them. The table has around 74,000 clones, less than 85% seen once; the top ten hold roughly 0.53%. Regarding the study as a whole: CD4+ and CD8+ blood T cells expanded clonally by week 6 at 0.1 to 3.0 mg/kg.

The length of the CDR3 is 15 residues. Trimming shortened V by 1 base and J by 4 bases, and 14 bases separated the two germline ends. Per germline, CDR1 SGHTS and CDR2 YDEGEE. The clonotype was recovered from an adult with an advanced solid tumor such as melanoma, head and neck, liver or kidney cancer. The rearrangement links TRBV5-8 to TRBJ1-2, with D possibly TRBD1 on 5 matching bases. The specimen comprised CD4+ or CD8+ T cells sorted from blood, sampled in a trial of the OX40 agonist ivuxolimab. The CDR3, as DNA: TGTGCCAGCAGCTTGATTTCCGTGACAGCCTATGGCTACACCTTC. This gives the protein CASSLISVTAYGYTF.